This T cell receptor (beta chain) was identified in a study of blood T cell repertoires in COVID-19. Overall study: Spain, Italy and the United States supplied samples that represented acute and convalescent COVID-19.

The CDR3 has 17 residues. Germline V lookup: CDR1 KGHSH, CDR2 LQKENI. Trimming shortened V by 3 bases and J by 1 base, and 15 bases separated the two germline ends. Per the authors' pipeline: Nucleated cell counts were estimated from reference gene primer amplification. Profiled with immunoSEQ multiplex PCR; TCRdb holds only in-frame clones, not every one. V and J calls and clone size follow that table, whereas D and trimming were derived from the DNA. Of over 200,000 clones listed, 85% were seen once; the top ten hold approximately 19%. Individuals aged roughly 18 to 95 years were recruited from 24 US areas. Two consecutive negative NP/OP PCR tests, clearance, or resolved symptoms defined Cohort 3 recovery.

This sequence originates from a man aged 35-49 years who had recovered from COVID-19. The specimen sequenced was PBMCs or T cells enriched from blood (not recorded which). The chain is built from TRBV18 and TRBJ1-4; TRBD1 is a possible D gene (6 bases). CDR3 nucleotides: TGTGCCAGCTCACCTACGACAGGAATGGGAACTAATGAAAAACTGTTTTTT. This sequence encodes CASSPTTGMGTNEKLFF.